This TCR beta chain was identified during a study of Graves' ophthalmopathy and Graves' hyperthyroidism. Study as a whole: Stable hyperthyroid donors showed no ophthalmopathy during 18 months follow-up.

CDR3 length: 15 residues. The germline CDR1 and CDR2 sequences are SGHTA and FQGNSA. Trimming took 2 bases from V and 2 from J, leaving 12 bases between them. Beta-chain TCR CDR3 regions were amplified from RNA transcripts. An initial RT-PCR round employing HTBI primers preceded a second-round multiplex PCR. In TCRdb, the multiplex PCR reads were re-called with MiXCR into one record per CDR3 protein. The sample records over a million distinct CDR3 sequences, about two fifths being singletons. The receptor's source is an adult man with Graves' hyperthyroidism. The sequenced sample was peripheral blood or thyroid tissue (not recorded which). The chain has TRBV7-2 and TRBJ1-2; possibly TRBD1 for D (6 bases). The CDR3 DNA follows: TGTGCCAGCAGCTTAACTCCACAGGGCAACTATGGCTACACCTTC. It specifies CASSLTPQGNYGYTF.